This entry is about one TCR beta chain. Its antigen is unidentified. The data originate from a study of cytomegalovirus exposure and HLA in healthy donors. Germline values: CDR1 LNHNV, CDR2 YYDKDF (reference sequence). Trimming left V 5 bases short and J 3 bases short, with 10 bases between. This CDR3 has 13 residues. Primers included in the PCR were 60 Vbeta and 13 Jbeta primers. Assay used: immunoSEQ multiplex PCR; TCRdb lists only in-frame clones, some missing. Of about 190,000 clones detected, about 84% appear once; the ten largest clones hold less than 4.5%. Study-wide results and limits: Later analysis suggested most CMV-associated TCR beta chains were HLA-restricted. High sensitivity and specificity were reportedly achieved when the classifier diagnosed cytomegalovirus status. Being indistinguishable, some V segments were excluded, TRBV6-2 and TRBV6-3 among them.

The chain employs TRBV15 and TRBJ1-1, with D possibly TRBD1 on 5 matching bases. This receptor was obtained from a man aged 45 to 65 in good health and CMV-seronegative. Source material: PBMCs. CDR3 loop: CATSVQADTEAFF. CDR3 nucleotides: TGTGCCACCAGCGTACAGGCGGACACTGAAGCTTTCTTT. Together with reference TRBV15 and TRBJ1-1, the CDR3 gives the full variable domain: DAMVIQNPRYQVTQFGKPVTLSCSQTLNHNVMYWYQQKSSQAPKLLFHYYDKDFNNEADTPDNFQSRRPNTSFCFLDIRSPGLGDTAMYLCATSVQADTEAFFGQGTRLTVV.